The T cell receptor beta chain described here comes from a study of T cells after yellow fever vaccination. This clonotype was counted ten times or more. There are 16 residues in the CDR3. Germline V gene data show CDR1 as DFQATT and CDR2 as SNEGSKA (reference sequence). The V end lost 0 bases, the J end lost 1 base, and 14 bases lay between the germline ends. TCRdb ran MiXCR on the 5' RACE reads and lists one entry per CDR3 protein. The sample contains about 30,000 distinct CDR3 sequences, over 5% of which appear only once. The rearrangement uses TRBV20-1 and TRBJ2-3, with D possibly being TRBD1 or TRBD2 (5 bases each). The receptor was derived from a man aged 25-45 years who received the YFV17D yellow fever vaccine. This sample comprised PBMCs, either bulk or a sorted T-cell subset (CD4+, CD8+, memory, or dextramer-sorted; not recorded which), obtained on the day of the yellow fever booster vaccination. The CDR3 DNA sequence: TGCAGTGCTAGAGACCCAGGGCGGCGGGGCACAGATACGCAGTATTTT. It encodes CSARDPGRRGTDTQYF.